These 29 T cell receptor beta chains came from one sample sequenced in a study of STAT5B mutations in CD4+ large granular lymphocyte leukemia. TCRdb's copy holds only in-frame clones and misses some; the assay was immunoSEQ multiplex PCR. The table lists some 30,000 clones, less than 80% of them singletons. Sequencing input: CD4+ T cells from blood buffy coats. Receptor source: a human donor in good health.

This chain uses TRBV7-2 with TRBJ1-2; a weak D match, TRBD1 (6 bases). With 4 bases removed from V and 2 bases from J, the gap between germline ends came to 11 bases. The CDR3 length is 14 residues. Germline CDR1 reads SGHTA; CDR2 reads FQGNSA. CDR3 loop: CASSSGTSNYGYTF. CDR3 coding DNA: TGTGCCAGCAGCTCCGGGACATCCAACTATGGCTACACCTTC.

The rearrangement uses TRBV7-3 and TRBJ1-2; no definite D call. Germline CDR1 is SGHTA and CDR2 is FQGTGA. The CDR3 is made up of 16 amino acids. The V end lost 3 bases, the J end lost 0 bases, and 14 bases lay between the germline ends. The CDR3 nucleotides read TGTGCCAGCAGCTTTGGAACCCAGATTTCTAACTATGGCTACACCTTC. It yields the protein CASSFGTQISNYGYTF.

This sequence joins TRBV28 and TRBJ2-2; 7 bases align to TRBD2. CDR3 length equals 15 residues. Germline lookup yields CDR1 MDHEN and CDR2 SYDVKM. The V gene end was trimmed by 5 bases and the J gene end by 3 bases; junction bases not matched to a gene: 6. CDR3 region: CASSVLAEHTGELFF. The CDR3 nucleotides are TGTGCCAGCAGTGTCCTAGCGGAGCACACCGGGGAGCTGTTTTTT.

This clone appeared once. The V gene is TRBV11-2, the J gene TRBJ1-6, with TRBD1 identical over 9 bases. This CDR3 region has 14 residues. The germline CDR1 and CDR2 sequences are SGHAT and FQNNGV. With V trimmed by 3 bases and J by 10 bases, 4 bases remained unmatched. This CDR3 reads CASSFRTGDSPLHF. The CDR3 nucleotides read TGTGCCAGCAGCTTCCGGACAGGGGACTCACCCCTCCACTTT.

The chain is built from TRBV5-5 and TRBJ2-5; TRBD1 matches at 9 bases. Germline CDR1 is SGHKS and CDR2 is YYEKEE (reference sequence). V shed 6 bases and J 5 bases; nucleotides not matched to a gene: 14. There are 16 residues in the CDR3. CDR3 sequence (DNA): TGTGCCAGCACCGCGGCGGGGACAGGGACGATCGAGACCCAGTACTTC. Its protein is CASTAAGTGTIETQYF.

The gene calls are TRBV13 and TRBJ2-5, with TRBD1 identical over 7 bases. The tail of the sequence fits TRBJ2-7 better, so the J call may be wrong. CDR1 and CDR2 (germline): PRHDT, FYEKMQ (reference sequence). The CDR3 is 15 residues long. The CDR3 region has the DNA TGTGCCAGCAGCTTAGGGGGACAGAGCTCCTACGAGCAGTACTTC. Translating gives CASSLGGQSSYEQYF.

The genes are TRBV7-2 and TRBJ2-7; TRBD1 agrees at 9 bases. CDR3 size: 14 residues. CDR1 is SGHTA and CDR2 is FQGNSA in the germline V gene. Germline trimming cut 5 bases from V and 2 bases from J; bases unmatched to any gene: 4. The CDR3 loop is CASSPGQGPYEQYF. The CDR3 bases are TGTGCCAGCAGCCCCGGACAGGGGCCCTACGAGCAGTACTTC. Variable domain in full (rest from reference TRBV7-2 and TRBJ2-7): GAGVSQSPSNKVTEKGKDVELRCDPISGHTALYWYRQSLGQGLEFLIYFQGNSAPDKSGLPSDRFSAERTGGSVSTLTIQRTQQEDSAVYLCASSPGQGPYEQYFGPGTRLTVT.

The chain carries TRBV7-3 and TRBJ1-1, with D perhaps TRBD1 (6 bases). Trimming took 0 bases from V and 5 from J, leaving 13 bases between them. The CDR3 is made up of 15 amino acids. Germline CDR1 reads SGHTA; CDR2 reads FQGTGA. The DNA for the CDR3 is TGTGCCAGCAGCTTAACGCCCGGGGGCGAAACTGAAGCTTTCTTT. This codes for CASSLTPGGETEAFF.

This clone is deemed medium-sized. The chain combines TRBV18 with TRBJ1-6, with TRBD1 matching 8 bases. Germline V lookup: CDR1 KGHSH, CDR2 LQKENI. V shed 4 bases, J shed 5 bases, and the junction held 1 base outside the gene matches. The CDR3 spans 14 residues. CDR3 protein: CASSQQGDNSPLHF. CDR3 in DNA: TGTGCCAGCTCACAACAGGGGGATAATTCACCCCTCCACTTT.

This chain uses TRBV10-1 with TRBJ2-1; D is perhaps TRBD2 (6 bases). Trimming cost V 3 bases and J 8 bases, with 17 bases left between them. The germline V gene has CDR1 WNHNN and CDR2 SYGVQD (reference sequence). The CDR3 length is 15 residues. In DNA, the CDR3 is TGCGCCAGCAGTGACCGGTCGCGGGGTCGGGATGAGCAGTTCTTC. Its protein is CASSDRSRGRDEQFF.

The chain uses TRBV4-1 and TRBJ1-1; 8 bases fit TRBD1. Losses at the gene ends were 0 bases for V and 2 bases for J; bases not matched to a gene: 11. Germline assignment: CDR1 MGHRA and CDR2 YSYEKL. The CDR3 spans 18 residues. The CDR3 nucleotides are TGCGCCAGCAGCCAAGAGTGGGGACGGACAGGGAAAAACACTGAAGCTTTCTTT. Its protein is CASSQEWGRTGKNTEAFF.

V gene TRBV9 combines with J gene TRBJ2-3; D is possibly TRBD2 (5 bases). Trimming removed 6 bases at V and 6 bases at J, with 17 bases between. This CDR3 contains 14 residues. Germline values: CDR1 SGDLS, CDR2 YYNGEE. The CDR3 sequence is CASNPRGSGDTQYF. The DNA for the CDR3 is TGTGCCAGCAACCCCCGAGGGTCCGGGGATACGCAGTATTTT.

The V and J genes are TRBV4-2 and TRBJ2-1; TRBD2 matches at 10 bases. V lost 2 bases and J lost 9; bases outside the gene matches: 4. CDR3 length equals 14 residues. In germline, CDR1 is LGHNA, CDR2 YNFKEQ. Here the CDR3 reads CASSQILAGGEQFF. The CDR3 region has the DNA TGTGCCAGCAGCCAAATTTTAGCGGGGGGTGAGCAGTTCTTC.

The rearrangement joins TRBV14 to TRBJ2-1, with D unclear. The germline CDR1 and CDR2 sequences are SGHDN and FVKESK. This CDR3 has 11 amino acids. V dropped 4 bases and J dropped 8 bases, with 6 bases sitting between them. The CDR3 DNA sequence: TGTGCCAGCAGCCCAGGCTATGAGCAGTTCTTC. It translates to CASSPGYEQFF.

The chain carries TRBV19 and TRBJ1-5; D is possibly TRBD1 (5 bases). The germline V and J ends were trimmed by 2 bases and 2 bases, with 10 bases remaining between them. This CDR3 is 15 amino acids long. From germline, CDR1 is LNHDA and CDR2 SQIVND (reference sequence). CDR3 DNA sequence: TGTGCCAGTAGTATAAGTTCAGGGCGCAATCAGCCCCAGCATTTT. This sequence encodes CASSISSGRNQPQHF.

This chain links TRBV19 with TRBJ1-2; D perhaps matches TRBD1 (5 bases). The CDR3 covers 14 residues. Germline loops: CDR1 LNHDA, CDR2 SQIVND (reference sequence). The V end lost 10 bases, the J end lost 8 bases, and 23 bases lay between the germline ends. Here the CDR3 DNA reads TGTGCCACCCAAACGGGGGGAGGGGCGTGGGGCTACACCTTC. It codes for CATQTGGGAWGYTF.

CDR3 protein: CASSEVRPETQYF. Written as DNA, the CDR3 is TGTGCCAGCAGTGAAGTTAGGCCGGAGACCCAGTACTTC. The chain links TRBV2 to TRBJ2-5; D is unclear. Germline V CDR1 and CDR2: SNHLY, FYNNEI. V lost 1 base and J lost 5, with 8 bases in between. The CDR3 spans 13 residues.

In this sample, this clone turned up a few times. The chain links TRBV7-2 to TRBJ1-5; a weak D match, TRBD1 (5 bases). CDR1 is SGHTA and CDR2 is FQGNSA in the germline V gene. The CDR3 runs 15 residues. Between the trimmed V and J ends, which lost 1 base and 5 bases, there was a span of 12 bases. Written as DNA, the CDR3 is TGTGCCAGCAGCTTAGTCGGGGGGGAATATCAGCCCCAGCATTTT. Amino acids: CASSLVGGEYQPQHF. Drawing the rest from reference TRBV7-2 and TRBJ1-5, the complete variable domain is GAGVSQSPSNKVTEKGKDVELRCDPISGHTALYWYRQSLGQGLEFLIYFQGNSAPDKSGLPSDRFSAERTGGSVSTLTIQRTQQEDSAVYLCASSLVGGEYQPQHFGDGTRLSIL.

This sequence joins TRBV18 and TRBJ2-5, with D unresolved. Between the trimmed V and J ends, which lost 5 bases and 1 base, there was a span of 2 bases. The CDR3 sequence is 11 residues long. Germline V CDR1 and CDR2: KGHSH, LQKENI. DNA of the CDR3: TGTGCCAGCTCAGGCCAAGAGACCCAGTACTTC. Translated, it gives CASSGQETQYF. Full variable domain (rest looked up from reference TRBV18 and TRBJ2-5): NAGVMQNPRHLVRRRGQEARLRCSPMKGHSHVYWYRQLPEEGLKFMVYLQKENIIDESGMPKERFSAEFPKEGPSILRIQQVVRGDSAAYFCASSGQETQYFGPGTRLLVL.

The rearrangement links TRBV11-2 to TRBJ1-1; weak D call: TRBD1 (5 bases). This CDR3 has 15 amino acids. The V end lost 1 base, the J end lost 1 base, and 10 bases lay between the germline ends. CDR1 is SGHAT and CDR2 is FQNNGV in the germline V gene. The CDR3 sequence is CASSLAGVGNTEAFF. The CDR3 DNA reads as TGTGCCAGCAGCTTAGCGGGGGTGGGGAACACTGAAGCTTTCTTT.

This clone was seen a handful of times. The genes are TRBV11-3 and TRBJ2-3, with 15 bases that match TRBD2. Germline trimming cut 5 bases from V and 4 bases from J; bases unmatched to any gene: 4. Looked up from germline, CDR1 is SGHNT and CDR2 is YENEEA. The CDR3 contains 16 residues. The CDR3 spells CASSPRTSGRADTQYF. The CDR3, as DNA: TGTGCCAGCAGCCCAAGGACTAGCGGGAGGGCAGATACGCAGTATTTT.

The V call is TRBV19, the J call TRBJ2-1; D gene ambiguous. The CDR3 spans 15 residues. Germline values: CDR1 LNHDA, CDR2 SQIVND (reference sequence). Trimming removed 3 bases at V and 6 bases at J, with 15 bases between. The CDR3 region has the DNA TGTGCCAGTAGTATCGGCGCTAGTCCGGCCAATGAGCAGTTCTTC. This translates into CASSIGASPANEQFF.

V is TRBV5-1 and J is TRBJ2-5; no firm D call. The V end lost 4 bases, the J end lost 1 base, and 14 bases lay between the germline ends. CDR3 length: 15 amino acids. CDR1 and CDR2 from the germline V gene are SGHRS and YFSETQ. The CDR3 coding sequence is TGCGCCAGCAGCCGAACGGGTGGTTCCCAAGAGACCCAGTACTTC. Residues: CASSRTGGSQETQYF.

This clone occurred a few times. The gene calls are TRBV15 and TRBJ1-5; D perhaps matches TRBD1 (5 bases). CDR1 is LNHNV and CDR2 is YYDKDF in the germline V gene (reference sequence). V was clipped by 1 base and J by 11 bases, with 12 bases between them. The CDR3 has 13 amino acids. As DNA, the CDR3 is TGTGCCACCAGCAGAGTAGGGGCGGTGGCCCAGCATTTT. It encodes CATSRVGAVAQHF.

The chain is built from TRBV7-8 and TRBJ2-5; a weak D match, TRBD2 (6 bases). The DNA end is a closer match to TRBJ2-7, so the J assignment may be wrong. Germline lookup yields CDR1 SGHVS and CDR2 FQNEAQ. The CDR3 length is 14 residues. The CDR3 sequence is CASSPGRQNYEQYF. In DNA form, the CDR3 reads TGTGCCAGCAGCCCAGGGAGGCAGAACTACGAGCAGTACTTC.

V usage is TRBV4-2 and J usage is TRBJ2-5; 8 bases agree with TRBD2. This CDR3 is built from 15 residues. Germline-derived CDR1 and CDR2 are LGHNA and YNFKEQ. V lost 2 bases to trimming and J lost 1 base; unmatched junction nucleotides: 3. The DNA of the CDR3 is TGTGCCAGCAGCCAATTCGGGGGGGTCCAAGAGACCCAGTACTTC. Translating it yields CASSQFGGVQETQYF.

J is TRBJ2-7 and V is TRBV7-8; D is unclear. CDR1 is SGHVS, CDR2 FQNEAQ, per germline. The CDR3 has 14 amino acids. V lost 5 bases and J lost 3, with 14 bases in between. The CDR3 sequence: CASSRRSDGYEQYV. The CDR3 nucleotides read TGTGCCAGCAGCCGACGCTCGGACGGCTACGAGCAGTACGTC.

This clone was counted only a few times. The CDR3 region is CASSFASASSSGGYTF. CDR3 in DNA: TGTGCCAGCAGCTTCGCCTCGGCATCCTCATCGGGAGGCTACACCTTC. V gene TRBV7-9 combines with J gene TRBJ1-2, with D unclear. The CDR3 consists of 16 residues. V lost 3 bases, J lost 8 bases, and 22 bases lay in between. Germline CDR1 and CDR2: SEHNR and FQNEAQ (reference sequence).

Here the CDR3 reads CASSFISRGNTIYF. Here the CDR3 DNA reads TGTGCCAGCAGTTTCATAAGTCGGGGAAACACCATATATTTT. The chain employs TRBV28 and TRBJ1-3; D gene uncertain. V lost 3 bases and J 4 bases, leaving 10 bases between the germline ends. The germline V gene has CDR1 MDHEN and CDR2 SYDVKM. The CDR3 consists of 14 residues.